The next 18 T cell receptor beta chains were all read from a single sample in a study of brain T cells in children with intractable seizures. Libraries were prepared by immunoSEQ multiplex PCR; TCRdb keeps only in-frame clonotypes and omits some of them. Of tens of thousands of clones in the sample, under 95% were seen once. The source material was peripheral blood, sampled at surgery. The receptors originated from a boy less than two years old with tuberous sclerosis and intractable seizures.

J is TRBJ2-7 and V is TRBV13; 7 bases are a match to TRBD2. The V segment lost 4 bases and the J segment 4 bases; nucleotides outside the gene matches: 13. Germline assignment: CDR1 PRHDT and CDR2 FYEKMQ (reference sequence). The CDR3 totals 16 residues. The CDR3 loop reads CASSSATGTIGYEQYF. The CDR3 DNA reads TGTGCCAGCAGCTCCGCTACCGGGACTATCGGATACGAGCAGTACTTC.

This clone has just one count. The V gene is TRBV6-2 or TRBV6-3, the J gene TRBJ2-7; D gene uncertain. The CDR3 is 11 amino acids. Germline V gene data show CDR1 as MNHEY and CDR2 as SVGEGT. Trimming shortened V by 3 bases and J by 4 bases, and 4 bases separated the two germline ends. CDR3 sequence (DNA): TGTGCCAGCAGTTATCGGTACGAGCAGTACTTC. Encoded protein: CASSYRYEQYF.

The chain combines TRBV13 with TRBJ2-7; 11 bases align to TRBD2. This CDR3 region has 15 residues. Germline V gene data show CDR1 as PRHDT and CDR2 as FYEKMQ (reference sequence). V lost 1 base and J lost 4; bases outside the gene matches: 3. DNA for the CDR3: TGTGCCAGCAGCTTAGATGCTAGCGGGAGGTACGAGCAGTACTTC. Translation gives CASSLDASGRYEQYF.

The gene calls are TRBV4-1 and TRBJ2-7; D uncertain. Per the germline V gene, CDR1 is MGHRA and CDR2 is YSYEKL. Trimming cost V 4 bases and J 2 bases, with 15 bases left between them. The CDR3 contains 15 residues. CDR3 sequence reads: CASSPYQDGPYEQYF. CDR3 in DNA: TGCGCCAGCAGCCCCTATCAGGACGGGCCCTACGAGCAGTACTTC.

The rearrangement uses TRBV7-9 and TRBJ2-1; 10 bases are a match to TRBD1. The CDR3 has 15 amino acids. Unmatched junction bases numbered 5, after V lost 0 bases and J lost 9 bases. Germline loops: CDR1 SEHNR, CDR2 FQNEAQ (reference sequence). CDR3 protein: CASSLAGQGDGEQFF. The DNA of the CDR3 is TGTGCCAGCAGCTTAGCCGGACAGGGGGACGGTGAGCAGTTCTTC.

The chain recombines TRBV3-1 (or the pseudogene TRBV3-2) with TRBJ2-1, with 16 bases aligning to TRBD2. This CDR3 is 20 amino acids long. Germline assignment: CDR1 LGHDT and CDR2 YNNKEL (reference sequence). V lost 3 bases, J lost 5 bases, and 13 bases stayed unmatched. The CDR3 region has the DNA TGTGCCAGCAGCCAGATATCCGGGACTAGCGGGGGGGCCTTGGACAATGAGCAGTTCTTC. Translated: CASSQISGTSGGALDNEQFF.

The CDR3 spells CASSRDRGNEQYF. The CDR3 DNA sequence: TGTGCCAGCAGCCGGGACAGGGGTAACGAGCAGTACTTC. This chain joins TRBV27 and TRBJ2-7; 10 bases align to TRBD1. V gave up 6 bases and J gave up 5 bases; unmatched junction bases: 4. CDR1 is MNHEY and CDR2 is SMNVEV in the germline V gene (reference sequence). This CDR3 is built from 13 residues.

The CDR3 is CASRGTGRRNTEAFF. The DNA for the CDR3 is TGTGCCAGCAGGGGAACAGGCAGAAGAAACACTGAAGCTTTCTTT. V and J are TRBV11-2 and TRBJ1-1; D might be TRBD1 (5 bases). The CDR3 is 15 amino acids. Per the germline V gene, CDR1 is SGHAT and CDR2 is FQNNGV. V lost 6 bases and J lost 2, with 16 bases in between.

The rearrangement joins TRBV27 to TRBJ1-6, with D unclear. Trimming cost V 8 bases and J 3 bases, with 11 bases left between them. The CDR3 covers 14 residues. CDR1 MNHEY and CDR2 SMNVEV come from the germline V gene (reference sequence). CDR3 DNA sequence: TGTGCCAGCCGGGCGCGGGGCTATAATTCACCCCTCCACTTT. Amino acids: CASRARGYNSPLHF.

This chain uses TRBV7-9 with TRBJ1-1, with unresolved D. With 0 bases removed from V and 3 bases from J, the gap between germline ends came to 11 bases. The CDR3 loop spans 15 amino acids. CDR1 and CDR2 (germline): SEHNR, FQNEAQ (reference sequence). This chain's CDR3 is CASSLAPSIYTEAFF. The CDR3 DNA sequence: TGTGCCAGCAGCTTAGCGCCATCGATCTACACTGAAGCTTTCTTT.

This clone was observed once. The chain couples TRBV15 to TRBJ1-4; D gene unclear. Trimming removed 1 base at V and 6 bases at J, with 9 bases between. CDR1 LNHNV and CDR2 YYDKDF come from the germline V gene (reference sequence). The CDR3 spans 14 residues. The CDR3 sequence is CATSRVWGYEKLFF. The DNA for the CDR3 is TGTGCCACCAGCAGAGTATGGGGATATGAAAAACTGTTTTTT.

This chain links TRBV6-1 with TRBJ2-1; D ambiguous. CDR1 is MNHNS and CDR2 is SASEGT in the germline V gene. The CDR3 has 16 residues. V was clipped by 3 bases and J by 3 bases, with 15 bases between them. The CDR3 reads CASSDVGRVLYNEQFF. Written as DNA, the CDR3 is TGTGCCAGCAGTGACGTCGGCCGGGTACTCTACAATGAGCAGTTCTTC.

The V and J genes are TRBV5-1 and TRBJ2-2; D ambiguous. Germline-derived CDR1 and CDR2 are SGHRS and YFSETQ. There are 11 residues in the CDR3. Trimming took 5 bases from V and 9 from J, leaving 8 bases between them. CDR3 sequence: CASRGSRELFF. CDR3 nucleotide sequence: TGCGCCAGCAGGGGGTCGAGGGAGCTGTTTTTT.

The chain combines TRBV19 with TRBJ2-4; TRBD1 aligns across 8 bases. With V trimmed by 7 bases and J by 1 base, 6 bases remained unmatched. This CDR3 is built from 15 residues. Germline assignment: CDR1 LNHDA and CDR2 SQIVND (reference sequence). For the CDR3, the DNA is TGTGCCAGTAAGGACAGGGAACTTGCCAAAAACATTCAGTACTTC. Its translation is CASKDRELAKNIQYF.

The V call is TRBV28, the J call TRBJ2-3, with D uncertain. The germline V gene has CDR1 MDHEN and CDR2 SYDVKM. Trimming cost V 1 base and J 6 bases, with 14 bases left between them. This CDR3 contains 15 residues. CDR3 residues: CASSLLGRPGDTQYF. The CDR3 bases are TGTGCCAGCAGTTTATTGGGCAGGCCCGGGGATACGCAGTATTTT.

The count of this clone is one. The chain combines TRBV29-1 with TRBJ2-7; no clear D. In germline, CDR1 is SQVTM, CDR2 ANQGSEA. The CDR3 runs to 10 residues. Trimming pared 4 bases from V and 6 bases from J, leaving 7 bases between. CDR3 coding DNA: TGCAGCGTTGGACTGGGCGAGCAGTACTTC. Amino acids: CSVGLGEQYF.

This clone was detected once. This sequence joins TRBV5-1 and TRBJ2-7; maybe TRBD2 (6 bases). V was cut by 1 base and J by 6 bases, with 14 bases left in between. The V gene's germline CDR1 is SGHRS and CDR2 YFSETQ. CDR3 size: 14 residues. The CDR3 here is CASSLSRGVGEQYF. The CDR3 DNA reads TGCGCCAGCAGCTTGTCCCGCGGGGTGGGCGAGCAGTACTTC.

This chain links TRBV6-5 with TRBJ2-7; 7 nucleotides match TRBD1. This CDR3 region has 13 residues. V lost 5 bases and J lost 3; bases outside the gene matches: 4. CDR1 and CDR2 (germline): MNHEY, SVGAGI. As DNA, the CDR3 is TGTGCCAGCAGTCGAACAGGGGACTACGAGCAGTACTTC. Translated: CASSRTGDYEQYF.